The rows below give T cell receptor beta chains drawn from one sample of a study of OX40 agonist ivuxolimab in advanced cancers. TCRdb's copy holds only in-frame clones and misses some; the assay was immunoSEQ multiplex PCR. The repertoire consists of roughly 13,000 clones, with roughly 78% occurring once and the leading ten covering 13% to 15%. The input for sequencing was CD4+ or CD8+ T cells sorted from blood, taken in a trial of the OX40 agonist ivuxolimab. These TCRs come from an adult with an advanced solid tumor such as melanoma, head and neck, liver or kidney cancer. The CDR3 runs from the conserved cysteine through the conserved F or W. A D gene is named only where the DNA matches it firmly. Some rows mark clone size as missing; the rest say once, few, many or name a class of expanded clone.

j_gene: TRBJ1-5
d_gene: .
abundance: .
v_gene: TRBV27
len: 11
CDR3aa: CARWGGQPQHF
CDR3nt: TGTGCCAGATGGGGGGGTCAGCCCCAGCATTTT

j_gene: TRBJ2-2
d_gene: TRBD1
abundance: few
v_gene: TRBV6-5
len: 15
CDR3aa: CATDHGTGDSGELFF
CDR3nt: TGTGCCACCGACCACGGGACAGGGGACTCCGGGGAGCTGTTTTTT

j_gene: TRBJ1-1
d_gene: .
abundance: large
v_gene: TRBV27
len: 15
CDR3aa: CASRALLGNGAEAFF
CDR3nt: TGTGCCAGCAGGGCCCTTTTGGGGAACGGTGCTGAAGCTTTCTTT

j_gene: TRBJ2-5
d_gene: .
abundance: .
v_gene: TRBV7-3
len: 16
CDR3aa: CASSQTGREFQETQYF
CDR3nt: TGTGCCAGCAGCCAGACTGGACGGGAGTTCCAAGAGACCCAGTACTTC

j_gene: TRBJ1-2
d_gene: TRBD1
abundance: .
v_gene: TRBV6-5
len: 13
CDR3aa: CASSVGGRGGYTF
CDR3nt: TGTGCCAGCAGCGTAGGGGGCCGGGGTGGCTACACCTTC

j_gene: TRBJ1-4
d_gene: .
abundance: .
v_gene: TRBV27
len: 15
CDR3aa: CASSVGRGFREKLFF
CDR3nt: TGTGCCAGCAGTGTTGGCAGGGGCTTTCGCGAAAAACTGTTTTTT

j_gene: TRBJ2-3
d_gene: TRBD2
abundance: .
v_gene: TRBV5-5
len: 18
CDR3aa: CASSLSSVLAGGTDTQYF
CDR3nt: TGTGCCAGCAGCTTGTCTTCTGTTCTAGCGGGAGGAACAGATACGCAGTATTTT

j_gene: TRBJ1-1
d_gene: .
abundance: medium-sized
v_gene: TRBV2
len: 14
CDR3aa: CASRGGLGGTEAFF
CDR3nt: TGTGCCAGCAGAGGAGGACTCGGGGGCACTGAAGCTTTCTTT

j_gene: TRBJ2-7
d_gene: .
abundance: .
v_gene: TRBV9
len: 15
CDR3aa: CASSVLPGPGWEQYF
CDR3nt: TGTGCCAGCAGCGTACTACCGGGACCGGGTTGGGAGCAGTACTTC

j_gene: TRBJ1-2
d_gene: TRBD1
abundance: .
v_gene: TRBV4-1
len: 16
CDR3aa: CASSPETDRANYGYTF
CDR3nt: TGCGCCAGCAGCCCAGAAACCGACAGGGCTAACTATGGCTACACCTTC

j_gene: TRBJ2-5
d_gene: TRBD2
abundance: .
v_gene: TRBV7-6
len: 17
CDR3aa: CASTKRLAGGIGETQYF
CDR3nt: TGTGCCAGCACCAAACGACTAGCGGGAGGGATAGGAGAGACCCAGTACTTC

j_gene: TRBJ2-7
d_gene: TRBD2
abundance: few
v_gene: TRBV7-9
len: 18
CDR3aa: CASSPITPGTRISYEQYF
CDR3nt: TGTGCCAGCAGCCCCATAACCCCCGGGACTAGAATTTCCTACGAGCAGTACTTC

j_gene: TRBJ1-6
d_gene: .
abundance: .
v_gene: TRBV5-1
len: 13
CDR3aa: CASSWDPYSPLHF
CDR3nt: TGCGCCAGCAGCTGGGACCCGTATTCACCCCTCCACTTT

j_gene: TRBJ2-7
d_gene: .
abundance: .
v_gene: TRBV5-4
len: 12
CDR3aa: CASSLGGYEQYF
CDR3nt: TGTGCCAGCAGCTTGGGCGGCTACGAGCAGTACTTC